This record looks at one T cell receptor (beta chain) sequence and its context. This CDR3 is built from 15 residues. CDR1 and CDR2 (germline): SGHRS, YFSETQ. V shed 0 bases, J shed 3 bases, and the junction held 4 bases outside the gene matches. The data belong to a study of cytomegalovirus exposure and HLA in healthy donors. The PCR was carried out with 60 Vbeta primers and 13 Jbeta primers. The method was immunoSEQ multiplex PCR; TCRdb's version includes in-frame clones alone and lacks a portion of them. The sample includes about 130,000 clones, roughly 80% of them seen just once. The chain recombines TRBV5-1 with TRBJ2-7, with 9 bases aligning to TRBD2. Sequenced input: PBMCs. This TCR was sampled from a woman between 40 and 55 years old in good health and CMV-seronegative. The CDR3 nucleotides are TGCGCCAGCAGCTTGGTGATAGCGGGGGACTACGAGCAGTACTTC. Its translation: CASSLVIAGDYEQYF.